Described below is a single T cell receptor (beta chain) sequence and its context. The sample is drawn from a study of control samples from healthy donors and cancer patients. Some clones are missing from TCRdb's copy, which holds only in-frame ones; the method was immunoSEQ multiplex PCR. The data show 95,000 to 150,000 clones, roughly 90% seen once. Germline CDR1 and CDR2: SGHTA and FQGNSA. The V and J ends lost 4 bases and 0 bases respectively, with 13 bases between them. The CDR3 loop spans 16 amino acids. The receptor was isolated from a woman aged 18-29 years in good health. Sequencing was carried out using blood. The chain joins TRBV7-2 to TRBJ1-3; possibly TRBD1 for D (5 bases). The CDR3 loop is CASSSAGWGSGNTIYF. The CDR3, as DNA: TGTGCCAGCAGCTCGGCAGGGTGGGGCTCTGGAAACACCATATATTTT.